This T cell receptor beta chain was sequenced in a study of T cells in narcolepsy. The overall study: Healthy controls were enrolled alongside patients with narcolepsy type 1 or type 2. General study results and limits: Healthy controls reportedly lacked the autoreactive clonotypes serially found in patients' blood.

A note on this clone: Its antigen is undetermined.

The data were produced by immunoSEQ multiplex PCR, yet TCRdb's version contains in-frame clones alone and is incomplete. The sample records tens of thousands of clones, approximately 82% being singletons. The receptor was derived from a human donor with narcolepsy. The sequenced sample was CD45RA- memory CD4+ T cells from PBMCs.

This CDR3 is CASSIDADTEAFF. The CDR3 bases are TGTGCCAGTAGTATAGATGCTGACACTGAAGCTTTCTTT. The chain couples TRBV19 to TRBJ1-1; D is uncertain. The CDR3 consists of 13 residues. With 0 bases removed from V and 3 bases from J, the gap between germline ends came to 5 bases. In germline, CDR1 is LNHDA, CDR2 SQIVND (reference sequence). Drawing the rest from reference TRBV19 and TRBJ1-1, the complete variable domain is DGGITQSPKYLFRKEGQNVTLSCEQNLNHDAMYWYRQDPGQGLRLIYYSQIVNDFQKGDIAEGYSVSREKKESFPLTVTSAQKNPTAFYLCASSIDADTEAFFGQGTRLTVV.